This is a list of T cell receptor beta chains from one sample in a study of T cell responses to AZD1222 COVID-19 vaccine. Sequencing used immunoSEQ multiplex PCR; TCRdb keeps in-frame clones, though not all of them. The sample lists about 80,000 clones, 70% to 90% occurring once. This sample comprised peripheral blood, obtained 28 days after the second AZD1222 dose. The receptors come from an adult who received the AZD1222 COVID-19 vaccine. Each CDR3 is given with its conserved first and last residue. The D gene is left open where the match is weak.

v_call,j_call,cdr3_length,d_call,cdr3_aa
TRBV6-5,TRBJ1-5,14,NA,CASRNRRGNQPQHF
TRBV9,TRBJ2-3,15,NA,CASSVVGGGADTQYF
TRBV4-1,TRBJ1-1,14,NA,CASSQGPGPSEAFF
TRBV10-3,TRBJ1-1,12,NA,CAIALGNTEAFF
TRBV6-5,TRBJ2-2,14,NA,CASTSAGDTGELFF
TRBV6-5,TRBJ1-1,13,NA,CASRPGPNTEAFF
TRBV7-8,TRBJ2-1,13,NA,CASSAVVYNEQFF
TRBV19,TRBJ2-1,13,NA,CASSIRQTNEQFF
TRBV18,TRBJ1-5,13,TRBD1,CASSPGQDQPQHF
TRBV1,TRBJ1-1,15,NA,CTSSLPGGLITEAFF
TRBV5-1,TRBJ2-2,18,TRBD2,CASRKAGGPRTNTGELFF
TRBV12-3/TRBV12-4,TRBJ1-6,13,NA,CASRVTGNSPLHF
TRBV11-1,TRBJ1-5,13,NA,CASSFGSNQPQHF
TRBV28,TRBJ1-2,12,NA,CASSLDNYGYTF